The clone carrying this T cell receptor (beta chain) showed up just a few times. The antigen is unknown. Per germline, CDR1 LNHDA and CDR2 SQIVND (reference sequence). The CDR3 covers 15 residues. Between the trimmed V and J ends, which lost 7 bases and 5 bases, there was a span of 17 bases. Only in-frame clones appear in the TCRdb table, and some are missing; sequencing was by immunoSEQ multiplex PCR. This table holds about 680,000 clones, roughly 73% found once. The sample originates from a study of shared clonotypes between healthy human individuals. Points from the study as a whole: Inspection by rarefaction showed sorted-subset sequencing to be incomplete despite large depth. Around 5% of naive CD4 clonotypes were shared across several donors. Generation probability values for non-shared clonotypes were lower than those for clonotypes shared by all four donors.

The specimen was memory CD4+ T cells sorted from blood. Subset: CD45RA-negative fraction. This chain uses TRBV19 with TRBJ2-2; D possibly corresponds to TRBD1 (7 bases). The TCR comes from a woman in her 30s in good health. CDR3 sequence: CASNRQGGLTGELFF. CDR3 nucleotide sequence: TGTGCCAGTAATCGACAGGGAGGTTTAACCGGGGAGCTGTTTTTT.